The sample holds a few counts of the clone carrying this TCR beta chain. This record belongs to a study of control samples from healthy donors and cancer patients. Profiling relied on immunoSEQ multiplex PCR, and the TCRdb table lists in-frame clones only, not all of them. The sample includes some 70,000 clones, under 85% of them seen just once. Sequenced: blood. The sequence was collected from a man between 60 and 75 years old in good health.

The CDR3 loop is CASSSAGSKGYTF. CDR3 bases: TGTGCCAGCAGTTCCGCGGGTAGCAAGGGCTACACCTTC. V and J are TRBV28 and TRBJ1-2, with D unresolved. CDR3 size: 13 residues. V was clipped by 4 bases and J by 8 bases, with 14 bases between them. Looked up from germline, CDR1 is MDHEN and CDR2 is SYDVKM.